The rows below give T cell receptor beta chains drawn from one sample of a study of T cells in narcolepsy. The repertoire was sequenced with immunoSEQ multiplex PCR; TCRdb's copy has only in-frame clones and lacks some. This sample has about 35,000 clones, with around 80% found just once. The source material was memory (CD45RA-) CD4+ T cells from blood. All receptors come from a human donor in good health. The CDR3 runs from the conserved cysteine through the conserved F or W. The D gene is left open where the match is weak. Clone size is shown for a subset of rows, as once, few, many or a class of expanded clone.

. | TRBJ2-2 | . | 15 | TRBV18 | CASSPPSGNTGELFF | TGTGCCAGCTCACCACCATCCGGGAACACCGGGGAGCTGTTTTTT
TRBD1 | TRBJ1-6 | few | 14 | TRBV7-2 | CASKIRGEGSPLHF | TGTGCCAGCAAGATCAGGGGGGAAGGTTCACCCCTCCACTTT
TRBD1 | TRBJ1-2 | . | 13 | TRBV6-5 | CASSYRQGGGYTF | TGTGCCAGCAGTTACCGACAGGGAGGTGGCTACACCTTC
TRBD2 | TRBJ2-3 | . | 15 | TRBV19 | CASTVAGGRADTQYF | TGTGCCAGTACGGTAGCGGGAGGGCGGGCAGATACGCAGTATTTT
. | TRBJ2-5 | once | 14 | TRBV5-1 | CASSSSFAAETQYF | TGCGCCAGCAGCTCTAGTTTCGCCGCAGAGACCCAGTACTTC
. | TRBJ2-5 | once | 14 | TRBV2 | CASSGASPEGTQYF | TGTGCCAGCAGTGGGGCTAGCCCTGAGGGGACCCAGTACTTC
. | TRBJ1-6 | . | 13 | TRBV11-3 | CASSLGPSRPLHF | TGTGCCAGCAGCCTCGGTCCCAGTCGACCCCTCCACTTT
. | TRBJ1-2 | . | 13 | TRBV5-6 | CASSLGQFYGYTF | TGTGCCAGCAGCTTGGGACAGTTCTATGGCTACACCTTC
. | TRBJ2-3 | . | 16 | TRBV9 | CASSVESGWGTDTQYF | TGTGCCAGCAGCGTAGAGTCAGGGTGGGGCACAGATACGCAGTATTTT
TRBD1 | TRBJ1-1 | . | 17 | TRBV5-4 | CASSQGAGVGVNTEAFF | TGTGCCAGCAGCCAGGGGGCAGGGGTCGGGGTGAACACTGAAGCTTTCTTT
TRBD1 | TRBJ1-3 | . | 16 | TRBV28 | CASSYRDRPYGNTIYF | TGTGCCAGCAGTTACCGGGACAGGCCCTATGGAAACACCATATATTTT
. | TRBJ2-5 | . | 14 | TRBV7-3 | CASSLTGTGETQYF | TGTGCCAGCAGCTTAACAGGGACTGGGGAGACCCAGTACTTC
. | TRBJ1-3 | . | 17 | TRBV4-1 | CASSQDLSKGAGNTIYF | TGCGCCAGCAGCCAAGATTTAAGTAAGGGAGCTGGAAACACCATATATTTT
. | TRBJ2-7 | . | 14 | TRBV10-1 | CASSSHGSSYEQYF | TGCGCCAGCAGCAGTCATGGGAGCTCCTACGAGCAGTACTTC
. | TRBJ2-3 | . | 17 | TRBV4-1 | CASSQDGAGGGTDTQYF | TGCGCCAGCAGCCAAGATGGGGCGGGCGGGGGCACAGATACGCAGTATTTT
. | TRBJ2-7 | . | 12 | TRBV2 | CASKERGYEQYF | TGTGCCAGCAAAGAGAGGGGCTACGAGCAGTACTTC
. | TRBJ2-7 | . | 14 | TRBV6-5 | CASSFELSSYEQYF | TGTGCCAGCAGTTTCGAGTTGAGCTCCTACGAGCAGTACTTC
. | TRBJ2-5 | once | 15 | TRBV2 | CASSEAGRGQETQYF | TGTGCCAGCAGTGAAGCGGGCCGGGGCCAAGAGACCCAGTACTTC
. | TRBJ1-4 | . | 14 | TRBV9 | CASSPAASNEKLFF | TGTGCCAGCAGCCCGGCGGCCTCGAATGAAAAACTGTTTTTT
. | TRBJ1-5 | . | 12 | TRBV2 | CASSAINQPQHF | TGTGCCAGCAGTGCCATCAATCAGCCCCAGCATTTT
. | TRBJ1-1 | . | 14 | TRBV10-2 | CASSDGARDTEAFF | TGCGCCAGCAGTGATGGGGCGAGGGACACTGAAGCTTTCTTT
TRBD2 | TRBJ2-5 | . | 13 | TRBV15 | CATQGLAEETQYF | TGTGCCACCCAGGGACTAGCCGAAGAGACCCAGTACTTC
TRBD1 | TRBJ1-2 | . | 14 | TRBV6-1 | CASSGDRGGYGYTF | TGTGCCAGCAGCGGGGACAGGGGAGGATATGGCTACACCTTC
TRBD2 | TRBJ2-7 | . | 13 | TRBV29-1 | CSVSGTSGYEQYF | TGCAGCGTTTCTGGGACTAGCGGATACGAGCAGTACTTC
. | TRBJ1-1 | . | 18 | TRBV4-1 | CASSQALVPGAGDTEAFF | TGCGCCAGCAGCCAAGCCTTGGTGCCAGGGGCGGGGGACACTGAAGCTTTCTTT
TRBD2 | TRBJ2-1 | . | 15 | TRBV10-3 | CAISLSGLGSNEQFF | TGTGCCATCAGTCTCTCGGGACTAGGGTCCAATGAGCAGTTCTTC
TRBD2 | TRBJ2-5 | few | 15 | TRBV7-2 | CASSLARAGGETQYF | TGTGCCAGCAGCTTAGCGAGGGCGGGAGGAGAGACCCAGTACTTC
. | TRBJ2-3 | medium-sized | 13 | TRBV7-3 | CASSPSGANTQYF | TGTGCCAGCAGCCCCTCTGGGGCAAATACGCAGTATTTT
TRBD2 | TRBJ2-1 | . | 16 | TRBV11-2 | CASSSALAGAHNEQFF | TGTGCCAGCAGCTCAGCCCTAGCGGGGGCACACAATGAGCAGTTCTTC